Below, one T cell receptor (beta chain) is given with its context. Noted time point: sample taken at primary tumor resection. These data originate in a study of spatial heterogeneity in lung cancer. Study-wide background: Each unique TCR and UMI combination was seen more than ten times on average in raw reads.

Via MiXCR, TCRdb re-called the 5' RACE reads, giving one row per CDR3 protein. The table records approximately 40,000 distinct CDR3 sequences, about 13% of them present only once. Germline assignment: CDR1 SGHRS and CDR2 YFSETQ. The V end lost 4 bases, the J end lost 0 bases, and 14 bases lay between the germline ends. The CDR3 is 15 amino acids. This specimen consisted of PBMCs, obtained at surgery. This sequence joins TRBV5-1 and TRBJ2-7, with a weak D call TRBD1 (7 bases). This TCR derives from a male donor with early-stage non-small cell lung cancer. The CDR3, as DNA: TGCGCCAGCAGCCCCTCAGGGGGGAACTCCTACGAGCAGTACTTC. This translates into CASSPSGGNSYEQYF.